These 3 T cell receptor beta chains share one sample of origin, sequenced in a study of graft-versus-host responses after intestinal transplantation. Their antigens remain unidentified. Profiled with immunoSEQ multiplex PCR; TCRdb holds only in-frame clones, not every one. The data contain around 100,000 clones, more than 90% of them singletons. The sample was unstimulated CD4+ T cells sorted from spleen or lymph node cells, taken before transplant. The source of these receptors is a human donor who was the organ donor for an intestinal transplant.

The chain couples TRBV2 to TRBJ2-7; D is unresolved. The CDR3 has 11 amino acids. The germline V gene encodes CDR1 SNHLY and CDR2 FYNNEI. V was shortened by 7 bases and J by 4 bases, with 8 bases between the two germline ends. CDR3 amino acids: CASTSNYEQYF. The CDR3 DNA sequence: TGTGCCAGCACTTCCAATTACGAGCAGTACTTC. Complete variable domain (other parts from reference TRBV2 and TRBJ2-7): EPEVTQTPSHQVTQMGQEVILRCVPISNHLYFYWYRQILGQKVEFLVSFYNNEISEKSEIFDDQFSVERPDGSNFTLKIRSTKLEDSAMYFCASTSNYEQYFGPGTRLTVT.

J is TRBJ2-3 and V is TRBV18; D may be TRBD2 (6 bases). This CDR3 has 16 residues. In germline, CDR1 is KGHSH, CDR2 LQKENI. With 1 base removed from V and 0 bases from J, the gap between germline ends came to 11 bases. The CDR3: CASSPRTGASTDTQYF. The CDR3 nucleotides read TGTGCCAGCTCACCACGGACGGGAGCGAGCACAGATACGCAGTATTTT.

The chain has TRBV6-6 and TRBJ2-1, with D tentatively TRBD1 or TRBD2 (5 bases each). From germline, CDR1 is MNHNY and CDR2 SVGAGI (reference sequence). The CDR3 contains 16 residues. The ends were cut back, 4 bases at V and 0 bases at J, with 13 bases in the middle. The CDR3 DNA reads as TGTGCCAGCAGTTCAACCGGGACGGTCTCCTACAATGAGCAGTTCTTC. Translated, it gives CASSSTGTVSYNEQFF.